Included here is one T cell receptor (beta chain) sequence, with context. Antigen unknown. The sample originates from a study of OX40 agonist ivuxolimab in advanced cancers. About the research overall: The dose of intravenous ivuxolimab that patients received every 2 weeks ranged from 0.01 to 10 mg/kg. Eligibility admitted prior anti-PD-1, anti-PD-L1 or anti-CTLA-4 therapy; 40% to 50% had some.

The assay was immunoSEQ multiplex PCR, and TCRdb's table has in-frame clones only and misses some. The table records around 84,000 clones, under 95% of them present only once. The study's findings and limits: No determination was made of the antigen specificity of the expanded peripheral T cells. Several nonresponders also turned out to have low normalized T-cell clonal expansion.

The clonotype originates from an adult with an advanced solid tumor such as melanoma, head and neck, liver or kidney cancer. The sample here was CD4+ or CD8+ T cells sorted from blood, taken in a trial of the OX40 agonist ivuxolimab.

CDR3 in amino acids: CASSQEIRGMNTEAFF. The DNA for the CDR3 is TGTGCCAGCAGCCAAGAGATCAGGGGGATGAACACTGAAGCTTTCTTT. The chain is built from TRBV4-2 and TRBJ1-1, with TRBD1 matching 7 bases. Germline values: CDR1 LGHNA, CDR2 YNFKEQ. The V segment lost 0 bases and the J segment 0 bases; nucleotides outside the gene matches: 4. The CDR3 contains 16 residues.